Following are 27 T cell receptor beta chains from one sample sequenced in a study of blood T cell repertoires in COVID-19. TCRdb's copy holds only in-frame clones and misses some; the assay was immunoSEQ multiplex PCR. This table has about 160,000 clones, about 93% appearing once. Material: peripheral blood. The receptors derive from a woman aged 45-65 years with acute or convalescent COVID-19.

The gene calls are TRBV12-3 or TRBV12-4 and TRBJ1-2, with D perhaps TRBD1 (5 bases). There are 12 residues in the CDR3. V gave up 8 bases and J gave up 0 bases, with 7 bases separating them. The CDR3 region has the DNA TGTGCCAGCGGACAAACTAACTATGGCTACACCTTC. This translates into CASGQTNYGYTF.

This clone has a single count. The V gene is TRBV19, the J gene TRBJ1-5; D gene uncertain. The germline V and J ends were trimmed by 10 bases and 2 bases, with 9 bases remaining between them. CDR3 length: 12 amino acids. The germline CDR1 and CDR2 sequences are LNHDA and SQIVND (reference sequence). The CDR3 loop is CATTEGNQPQHF. The CDR3 DNA follows: TGTGCCACCACGGAGGGCAATCAGCCCCAGCATTTT.

The V gene is TRBV28, the J gene TRBJ2-6; D possibly corresponds to TRBD1 (6 bases). Germline CDR1 MDHEN, CDR2 SYDVKM. This CDR3 comprises 17 residues. V lost 6 bases, J lost 0 bases, and 15 bases lay in between. DNA of the CDR3: TGTGCCAGCAGCTTCGGACAGATGATCTCTGGGGCCAACGTCCTGACTTTC. It encodes CASSFGQMISGANVLTF.

The chain couples TRBV7-2 to TRBJ2-7, with no clear D. The CDR3 has 15 amino acids. Per germline, CDR1 SGHTA and CDR2 FQGNSA. V shed 0 bases and J shed 3 bases, with 12 bases lying between them. In DNA, the CDR3 is TGTGCCAGCAGCTTAGCGCGAGACACTCGCTACGAGCAGTACTTC. It is translated as CASSLARDTRYEQYF. Using reference TRBV7-2 and TRBJ2-7 for the parts outside the CDR3, the full variable domain is GAGVSQSPSNKVTEKGKDVELRCDPISGHTALYWYRQSLGQGLEFLIYFQGNSAPDKSGLPSDRFSAERTGGSVSTLTIQRTQQEDSAVYLCASSLARDTRYEQYFGPGTRLTVT.

The genes are TRBV3-1 (or the pseudogene TRBV3-2) and TRBJ2-3; tentative D call: TRBD1 (5 bases). This CDR3 is built from 13 residues. The V gene's germline CDR1 is LGHDT and CDR2 YNNKEL (reference sequence). V was trimmed by 6 bases and J by 2 bases, leaving 9 bases between them. The DNA of the CDR3 is TGTGCCAGCAGAGGACATTTCACAGATACGCAGTATTTT. As protein: CASRGHFTDTQYF.

The CDR3 DNA reads TGCGCCAGCAGCTTGGCCGTCAGAAGCTATGGCTACACCTTC. Protein sequence: CASSLAVRSYGYTF. This chain links TRBV5-1 with TRBJ1-2; no firm D call. V lost 0 bases and J lost 4, with 10 bases in between. There are 14 residues in the CDR3. From germline, CDR1 is SGHRS and CDR2 YFSETQ.

The rearrangement uses TRBV19 and TRBJ2-7, with D perhaps TRBD2 (6 bases). This CDR3 has 13 amino acids. The germline gives CDR1 LNHDA, CDR2 SQIVND (reference sequence). The CDR3 region has the DNA TGTGCGGTTAGTGGCGGGGCCCCCTCCGAGCAGTACTTC. Translation gives CAVSGGAPSEQYF.

As regards this clone: One end of the junction is discordant with germline, which a read error may explain. The chain is built from TRBV7-3 and TRBJ2-1, with D unresolved. Germline CDR1 and CDR2: SGHTA and FQGTGA. The CDR3 runs to 15 residues. The CDR3 protein is CASSLNSQPQSEQFF. CDR3 bases: TGTGCCAGCAGTTTAAACAGTCAGCCGCAGTCCGAGCAGTTCTTC.

The chain has TRBV14 and TRBJ2-7; D is uncertain. Between the trimmed V and J ends, which lost 6 bases and 5 bases, there was a span of 17 bases. CDR1 is SGHDN, CDR2 FVKESK, per germline. This CDR3 comprises 14 residues. In DNA, the CDR3 is TGTGCCAGCAGGCGCCGAGGCAGAGTCCACGAGCAGTACTTC. Its protein is CASRRRGRVHEQYF.

V is TRBV3-1 (or the pseudogene TRBV3-2) and J is TRBJ1-5; 9 nucleotides agree with TRBD1. From germline, CDR1 is LGHDT and CDR2 YNNKEL (reference sequence). This CDR3 has 13 residues. J was trimmed by 1 base and V by 8 bases; bases with no gene match: 0. This CDR3 reads CASGTGSNQPQHF. The CDR3 bases are TGTGCCAGCGGGACAGGGAGCAATCAGCCCCAGCATTTT.

The genes are TRBV13 and TRBJ2-7, with a possible D match to TRBD1 (6 bases). Trimming removed 5 bases from V and 3 bases from J, with 17 bases in between. Germline V gene data show CDR1 as PRHDT and CDR2 as FYEKMQ (reference sequence). CDR3 length: 15 amino acids. CDR3 nucleotides: TGTGCCAGCAGCCCACCGCCGGGACACCTCTACGAGCAGTACTTC. Amino acid sequence: CASSPPPGHLYEQYF. Full variable domain (rest looked up from reference TRBV13 and TRBJ2-7): AAGVIQSPRHLIKEKRETATLKCYPIPRHDTVYWYQQGPGQDPQFLISFYEKMQSDKGSIPDRFSAQQFSDYHSELNMSSLELGDSALYFCASSPPPGHLYEQYFGPGTRLTVT.

This sequence joins TRBV21-1 and TRBJ1-5; the table assigns TRBD1, which was not confirmed against the DNA. TRBV21-1 constitutes a pseudogene. The CDR3 extends over 18 amino acids. CDR3 in DNA: TGTGCCAGCAGCAAACCAGCTAGCCAACAGGGAAACATGCAGCCCCAGCATTTT. Translating it yields CASSKPASQQGNMQPQHF.

This rearrangement joins TRBV29-1 to TRBJ2-2; the D is unclear. The CDR3 runs 14 residues. The germline V and J ends were trimmed by 7 bases and 4 bases, with 16 bases remaining between them. Per the germline V gene, CDR1 is SQVTM and CDR2 is ANQGSEA. The CDR3, as DNA: TGCAGCGCACAGACCATGCAGCTCACCGGGGAGCTGTTTTTT. As protein: CSAQTMQLTGELFF.

The chain carries TRBV9 and TRBJ2-1; 7 bases are a match to TRBD1. There are 15 residues in the CDR3. Germline V gene lookup returns CDR1 SGDLS and CDR2 YYNGEE. Trimming took 3 bases from V and 2 from J; bases not matched to a gene: 5. CDR3 sequence reads: CASSDNRGAYNEQFF. CDR3 DNA sequence: TGTGCCAGCAGCGATAACAGGGGAGCCTACAATGAGCAGTTCTTC.

The rearrangement joins TRBV6-2 or TRBV6-3 to TRBJ1-1, with a possible D match to TRBD1 (6 bases). Germline V lookup: CDR1 MNHEY, CDR2 SVGEGT. V lost 4 bases, J lost 1 base, and 13 bases lay in between. The CDR3 length is 15 residues. The DNA of the CDR3 is TGTGCCAGCAGTTTCGGGACATCCCAGAACACTGAAGCTTTCTTT. This sequence encodes CASSFGTSQNTEAFF.

This chain joins TRBV11-2 and TRBJ2-1, with 7 positions matching TRBD2. Germline CDR1 and CDR2: SGHAT and FQNNGV. The J segment lost 3 bases and the V segment lost 7 bases, leaving 3 bases of the junction unmatched. This CDR3 is built from 13 residues. CDR3 loop: CASTREDYNEQFF. The DNA of the CDR3 is TGTGCCAGCACCCGGGAGGACTACAATGAGCAGTTCTTC.

The chain combines TRBV6-2 or TRBV6-3 with TRBJ2-2; 7 bases map to TRBD1. V lost 2 bases to trimming and J lost 4 bases; unmatched junction nucleotides: 4. This CDR3 comprises 15 residues. CDR1 and CDR2 from the germline V gene are MNHEY and SVGEGT. The CDR3 DNA sequence: TGTGCCAGCAGTTACAGGGGGCGAACCACCGGGGAGCTGTTTTTT. It specifies CASSYRGRTTGELFF.

V is TRBV30 and J is TRBJ2-5, with D unresolved. The V end lost 6 bases, the J end lost 5 bases, and 13 bases lay between the germline ends. This CDR3 contains 12 residues. CDR1 and CDR2 (germline): GTSNPN, SVGIG (reference sequence). CDR3 in amino acids: CACLGSPETQYF. For the CDR3, the DNA is TGTGCCTGCCTGGGCAGCCCGGAGACCCAGTACTTC.

V gene TRBV28 combines with J gene TRBJ2-1, with a tentative D call TRBD2 (6 bases). Germline V gene sequence: CDR1 MDHEN, CDR2 SYDVKM. The CDR3 has 16 residues. Trimming left V 2 bases short and J 7 bases short, with 18 bases between. CDR3 coding DNA: TGTGCCAGCAGTTTAAGGGAGGAACCGGGGTGGAATGAGCAGTTCTTC. This codes for CASSLREEPGWNEQFF.

The gene calls are TRBV30 and TRBJ1-2; no reliable D call. In germline, CDR1 is GTSNPN, CDR2 SVGIG (reference sequence). V shed 1 base and J shed 4 bases, with 10 bases lying between them. The length of the CDR3 is 13 residues. The CDR3 sequence is CAWSEREGYGYTF. The CDR3 nucleotides read TGTGCCTGGAGTGAGAGGGAGGGCTATGGCTACACCTTC.

The rearrangement links TRBV2 to TRBJ2-3; D remains unclear. Deletions cut 6 bases from V and 0 bases from J, with 19 bases between. The CDR3 totals 17 residues. Germline assignment: CDR1 SNHLY and CDR2 FYNNEI. The CDR3 DNA sequence: TGTGCCAGCAGGAATACTTATGCAGGCCCTAGCACAGATACGCAGTATTTT. This codes for CASRNTYAGPSTDTQYF.

The V gene is TRBV4-3, the J gene TRBJ1-1, with a tentative D call TRBD1 (6 bases). V gave up 1 base and J gave up 0 bases, with 12 bases separating them. The germline CDR1 and CDR2 sequences are LGHNA and YSLEER. CDR3 length equals 16 residues. The CDR3 is CASSQGSQGMNTEAFF. DNA for the CDR3: TGCGCCAGCAGCCAAGGGTCACAGGGAATGAACACTGAAGCTTTCTTT.

The chain is built from TRBV2 and TRBJ1-2, with D unresolved. Germline assignment: CDR1 SNHLY and CDR2 FYNNEI. The CDR3 runs to 13 residues. Deletions cut 6 bases from V and 5 bases from J, with 13 bases between. The CDR3 here is CASRVEGGYGYTF. CDR3 DNA sequence: TGTGCCAGCAGGGTCGAGGGTGGGTATGGCTACACCTTC.

This chain uses TRBV3-1 (or the pseudogene TRBV3-2) with TRBJ2-7, with D perhaps TRBD1 (6 bases). In germline, CDR1 is LGHDT, CDR2 YNNKEL (reference sequence). Trimming took off 3 bases at V and 2 bases at J, with 11 bases between the two ends. The CDR3 has 14 amino acids. The CDR3 DNA follows: TGTGCCAGCAGCCAGGGGGCTCTAACCTACGAGCAGTACTTC. Its translation is CASSQGALTYEQYF.

This CDR3 reads CASTKGQGSYEQYF. The CDR3 DNA follows: TGTGCCAGCACCAAAGGACAGGGCTCCTACGAGCAGTACTTC. V is TRBV2 and J is TRBJ2-7; 8 bases match TRBD1. The V segment lost 7 bases and the J segment 0 bases; nucleotides outside the gene matches: 5. CDR3 length: 14 amino acids. Per germline, CDR1 SNHLY and CDR2 FYNNEI.

This clone was found once. This chain connects TRBV28 to TRBJ1-5, with D hard to call. V lost 2 bases, J lost 3 bases, and 8 bases lay in between. CDR1 and CDR2 from the germline V gene are MDHEN and SYDVKM. This CDR3 is 14 amino acids long. The CDR3 nucleotides read TGTGCCAGCAGTTTAGCCGGGGACAATCAGCCCCAGCATTTT. Encoded protein: CASSLAGDNQPQHF.

The chain recombines TRBV7-9 with TRBJ1-5; perhaps TRBD1 as D (6 bases). The V and J ends lost 3 bases and 6 bases respectively, with 12 bases between them. The CDR3 totals 14 residues. Germline assignment: CDR1 SEHNR and CDR2 FQNEAQ (reference sequence). CDR3 coding DNA: TGTGCCAGCAGCTTCTCGGGACACCCTCAGCCCCAGCATTTT. Translating gives CASSFSGHPQPQHF.